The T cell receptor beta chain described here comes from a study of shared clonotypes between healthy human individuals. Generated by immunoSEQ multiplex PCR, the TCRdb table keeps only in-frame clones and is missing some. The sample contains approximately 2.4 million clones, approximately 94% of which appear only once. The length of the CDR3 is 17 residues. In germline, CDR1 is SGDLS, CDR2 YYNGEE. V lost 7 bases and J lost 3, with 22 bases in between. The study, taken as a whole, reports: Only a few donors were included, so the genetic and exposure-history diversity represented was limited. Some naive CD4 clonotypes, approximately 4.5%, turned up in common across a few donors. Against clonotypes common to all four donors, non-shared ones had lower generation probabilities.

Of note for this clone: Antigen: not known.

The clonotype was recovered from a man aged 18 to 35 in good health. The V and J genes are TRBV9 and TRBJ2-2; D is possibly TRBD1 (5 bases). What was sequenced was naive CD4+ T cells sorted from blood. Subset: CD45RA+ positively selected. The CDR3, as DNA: TGTGCCAGCGAAAGAGGATTCGGTCAGGGTGACACCGGGGAGCTGTTTTTT. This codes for CASERGFGQGDTGELFF.